This TCR beta chain is from a study of tumor-infiltrating lymphocytes in primary liver carcinoma. It was unsorted whole blood that yielded blood RNA, and germline DNA was also extracted. This clonotype was observed many times. Its antigen is as yet unknown. Study observations and caveats: Bulk unsorted samples prevented comparison of CD4+ and CD8+ repertoires.

From around 500 ng of total RNA, TCR beta-specific cDNA was reverse-transcribed using a constant-region primer. TCR beta libraries came from three nested multiplex PCR rounds using slightly modified ARM-PCR. Forward primers for TRBV1-TRBV30 and a C-beta reverse primer served the first two PCR rounds, at around 11 cycles each. TCRdb re-called the multiplex PCR reads with MiXCR, one entry per CDR3 protein. The repertoire holds approximately 330,000 distinct CDR3 sequences, with about two thirds as singletons. Trimming cost V 7 bases and J 1 base, with 14 bases left between them. Per the germline V gene, CDR1 is WNHNN and CDR2 is SYGVQD (reference sequence). This CDR3 comprises 15 residues.

This clonotype originated in a man aged 40-50 years with primary liver carcinoma and hepatitis B virus infection. The chain couples TRBV10-1 to TRBJ2-4; tentatively, D is TRBD2 (5 bases). Input material: peripheral blood. The CDR3 reads CASTRSSGAKNIQYF. In DNA, the CDR3 is TGCGCCAGCACCCGATCTTCGGGGGCCAAAAACATTCAGTACTTC.